The 14 T cell receptor beta chains below were found in one sample sequenced in a study of human T cells and chemical hapten exposure. TCRdb fed the RACE reads into MiXCR, producing one record per CDR3 protein. The sample includes fewer than 500,000 distinct CDR3 sequences, roughly 4.8% of them seen just once. Indicated time point: patch test 1, 2 weeks after DPC sensitization. The treatment was: therapeutic diphenylcyclopropenone sensitization with weekly scalp DPC. This specimen was whole blood, taken in connection with sensitization to the hapten diphenylcyclopropenone (DPC). The receptors stem from a woman between 50 and 59 years old with alopecia areata. Some clones in this sample may be carry-over from other donors' samples.

V gene TRBV20-1 combines with J gene TRBJ2-3; a possible D gene is TRBD2 (5 bases). The CDR3 is 12 amino acids. CDR1 DFQATT and CDR2 SNEGSKA come from the germline V gene (reference sequence). V was trimmed by 6 bases and J by 8 bases, leaving 15 bases between them. The CDR3 region has the DNA TGCAGTGCCCCTCTGGAGGAAGGTACGCAGTATTTT. Its protein product is CSAPLEEGTQYF.

There are many counts of this clonotype. The J gene is TRBJ1-5, the V gene TRBV6-5; a possible D gene is TRBD1 (6 bases). The CDR3 extends over 14 amino acids. The V end lost 2 bases, the J end lost 3 bases, and 8 bases lay between the germline ends. Germline CDR1 and CDR2: MNHEY and SVGAGI. The CDR3 is CASSYGGHNQPQHF. CDR3 DNA sequence: TGTGCCAGCAGTTACGGGGGACACAATCAGCCCCAGCATTTT.

The gene calls are TRBV29-1 and TRBJ2-1, with no clear D. The CDR3 is 16 residues long. Looked up from germline, CDR1 is SQVTM and CDR2 is ANQGSEA. Trimming cost V 1 base and J 1 base, with 14 bases left between them. As DNA, the CDR3 is TGCAGCGTTGAAGGGCCCATGTTTGATTCCTACAATGAGCAGTTCTTC. It yields the protein CSVEGPMFDSYNEQFF.

The chain joins TRBV13 to TRBJ2-1; 13 nucleotides align to TRBD2. Per the germline V gene, CDR1 is PRHDT and CDR2 is FYEKMQ (reference sequence). Germline trimming cut 4 bases from V and 6 bases from J; bases unmatched to any gene: 6. This CDR3 has 16 amino acids. CDR3 nucleotides: TGTGCCAGCAGCTCCACTAGCGGGAGGGCCTCCAATGAGCAGTTCTTC. Its protein is CASSSTSGRASNEQFF. Together with reference TRBV13 and TRBJ2-1, the CDR3 gives the full variable domain: AAGVIQSPRHLIKEKRETATLKCYPIPRHDTVYWYQQGPGQDPQFLISFYEKMQSDKGSIPDRFSAQQFSDYHSELNMSSLELGDSALYFCASSSTSGRASNEQFFGPGTRLTVL.

This clonotype has a count of ten or more. This rearrangement joins TRBV20-1 to TRBJ1-1; 9 nucleotides align to TRBD1. CDR3 length: 14 amino acids. The trim removed 5 bases at V and 3 bases at J, leaving 7 bases unmatched. The germline gives CDR1 DFQATT, CDR2 SNEGSKA (reference sequence). CDR3 nucleotides: TGCAGTGCTTCCGGGACAGGGATATACACTGAAGCTTTCTTT. Translated: CSASGTGIYTEAFF.

This clonotype was counted many times. The CDR3 here is CASSPGGAGTRADNEQYF. In nucleotides, the CDR3 is TGTGCCAGCAGCCCGGGAGGAGCCGGGACTAGGGCCGACAACGAGCAGTACTTC. The V gene is TRBV5-6, the J gene TRBJ2-7; 8 bases fit TRBD2. The CDR3 has 18 residues. The germline gives CDR1 SGHDT, CDR2 YYEEEE. Unmatched junction bases numbered 20, after V lost 4 bases and J lost 5 bases.

In this sample, this clonotype turned up many times. V gene TRBV5-1 combines with J gene TRBJ2-5, with D maybe TRBD1 (5 bases). The germline V gene encodes CDR1 SGHRS and CDR2 YFSETQ. The CDR3 totals 13 residues. Trimming took 5 bases from V and 3 from J, leaving 11 bases between them. Written as DNA, the CDR3 is TGCGCCAGCAGAGGGGCAAGCGAAGAGACCCAGTACTTC. Translated: CASRGASEETQYF. The full variable domain, with the rest looked up from reference TRBV5-1 and TRBJ2-5, is KAGVTQTPRYLIKTRGQQVTLSCSPISGHRSVSWYQQTPGQGLQFLFEYFSETQRNKGNFPGRFSGRQFSNSRSEMNVSTLELGDSALYLCASRGASEETQYFGPGTRLLVL.

This clonotype occurred many times. This chain uses TRBV7-2 with TRBJ2-7; 9 positions agree with TRBD1. CDR3 length equals 13 residues. Losses at the gene ends were 5 bases for V and 9 bases for J; bases not matched to a gene: 8. CDR1 SGHTA and CDR2 FQGNSA come from the germline V gene. CDR3 loop: CASSRDREVGQYF. Written as DNA, the CDR3 is TGTGCCAGCAGCCGGGACAGGGAGGTGGGGCAGTACTTC.

The rearrangement joins TRBV4-3 to TRBJ1-3; D remains ambiguous. CDR3 length: 15 amino acids. Trimming removed 0 bases at V and 2 bases at J, with 8 bases between. Germline CDR1 LGHNA, CDR2 YSLEER. DNA of the CDR3: TGCGCCAGCAGCCAAGACCCGACGGCTGGAAACACCATATATTTT. It translates to CASSQDPTAGNTIYF.

The genes are TRBV9 and TRBJ2-7, with D possibly TRBD1 on 6 matching bases. The CDR3 totals 14 residues. Germline lookup yields CDR1 SGDLS and CDR2 YYNGEE. Deletions cut 4 bases from V and 5 bases from J, with 16 bases between. Here the CDR3 DNA reads TGTGCCAGCAGCAAGTGGGCAGGGGTTAACGAGCAGTACTTC. Translation gives CASSKWAGVNEQYF.

This chain connects TRBV24-1 to TRBJ1-1; no firm D call. CDR1 and CDR2 from the germline V gene are KGHDR and SFDVKD. The CDR3 is 12 residues long. V lost 9 bases and J lost 2, with 9 bases in between. CDR3 nucleotide sequence: TGTGCCACCGGGCAGGATAACACTGAAGCTTTCTTT. The encoded protein is CATGQDNTEAFF.

This clonotype was seen only a few times. The V call is TRBV20-1, the J call TRBJ2-7; TRBD1 might be the D (5 bases). V gave up 1 base and J gave up 0 bases, with 16 bases separating them. CDR1 is DFQATT, CDR2 SNEGSKA, per germline (reference sequence). The CDR3 spans 16 residues. CDR3: CSARVIDRSGSYEQYF. CDR3 DNA sequence: TGCAGTGCTAGAGTAATTGACAGATCCGGCTCCTACGAGCAGTACTTC.

This clonotype was detected only a few times. The V gene is TRBV9, the J gene TRBJ1-2, with a possible D match to TRBD1 (5 bases). Germline CDR1 SGDLS, CDR2 YYNGEE. CDR3 length: 15 residues. Trimming cost V 0 bases and J 1 base, with 10 bases left between them. Written as DNA, the CDR3 is TGTGCCAGCAGCGTAGCACAGGAAATTAACTATGGCTACACCTTC. This encodes CASSVAQEINYGYTF.

This clonotype was found many times. The chain has TRBV6-5 and TRBJ1-6, with 7 positions matching TRBD1. V lost 6 bases, J lost 7 bases, and 6 bases stayed unmatched. The CDR3 sequence is 14 residues long. Germline loops: CDR1 MNHEY, CDR2 SVGAGI. The CDR3 spells CASRAGQTNSPLHF. In DNA, the CDR3 is TGTGCCAGCAGGGCGGGACAGACAAATTCACCCCTCCACTTT.